The next 20 T cell receptor beta chains were all read from a single sample in a study of cytotoxic CD8 clonotypes in ibrutinib-treated CLL. The data were produced by immunoSEQ multiplex PCR, yet TCRdb's version contains in-frame clones alone and is incomplete. This table holds roughly 250,000 clones, 60% to 75% found once. The specimen comprised PBMCs, sampled after 24 months of ibrutinib treatment. The receptors originated from a human donor with chronic lymphocytic leukemia.

The chain combines TRBV7-3 with TRBJ2-2; D is possibly TRBD1 or TRBD2 (5 bases each). The germline V gene encodes CDR1 SGHTA and CDR2 FQGTGA. The V gene lost 7 bases and the J gene lost 4 bases, with 13 bases spanning the gap. This CDR3 contains 14 residues. As DNA, the CDR3 is TGTGCCAGCACCAGGGACCATCTCACCGGGGAGCTGTTTTTT. This encodes CASTRDHLTGELFF.

The chain has TRBV6-6 and TRBJ2-7; no clear D gene. CDR3 size: 11 residues. Trimming left V 0 bases short and J 7 bases short, with 4 bases between. The germline V gene encodes CDR1 MNHNY and CDR2 SVGAGI (reference sequence). The CDR3 nucleotides are TGTGCCAGCAGTTACTCGGGTGAGCAGTACTTC. Its protein product is CASSYSGEQYF.

The chain carries TRBV29-1 and TRBJ2-6, with D unresolved. This CDR3 spans 12 amino acids. Germline V gives CDR1 SQVTM, CDR2 ANQGSEA. V lost 7 bases and J 2 bases, leaving 6 bases between the germline ends. In DNA form, the CDR3 reads TGCAGCGCCCAGGCTGGGGCCAACGTCCTGACTTTC. It encodes CSAQAGANVLTF.

In its sample, this clone was seen a few times. The gene calls are TRBV5-1 and TRBJ2-7; TRBD1 agrees at 9 bases. The CDR3 contains 15 residues. The ends lost 4 bases at V and 5 bases at J; junction bases unmatched: 10. Germline loops: CDR1 SGHRS, CDR2 YFSETQ. The CDR3 DNA follows: TGCGCCAGCAGCAGGACAGGGGAGGTTTTCCACGAGCAGTACTTC. Amino acids: CASSRTGEVFHEQYF. The full variable domain, with the rest looked up from reference TRBV5-1 and TRBJ2-7, is KAGVTQTPRYLIKTRGQQVTLSCSPISGHRSVSWYQQTPGQGLQFLFEYFSETQRNKGNFPGRFSGRQFSNSRSEMNVSTLELGDSALYLCASSRTGEVFHEQYFGPGTRLTVT.

This clone has just a few counts. This sequence joins TRBV19 and TRBJ2-3; TRBD2 matches 8 bases. This CDR3 region has 14 residues. Losses at the gene ends were 8 bases for V and 4 bases for J; bases not matched to a gene: 8. Per germline, CDR1 LNHDA and CDR2 SQIVND (reference sequence). CDR3 bases: TGTGCCAGTGATTCGGGAGGGCCCGCAGATACGCAGTATTTT. Residues: CASDSGGPADTQYF.

In this sample, this clone turned up once. The chain employs TRBV19 and TRBJ2-7; D is uncertain. The CDR3 runs to 14 residues. Trimming pared 4 bases from V and 3 bases from J, leaving 13 bases between. Germline loops: CDR1 LNHDA, CDR2 SQIVND (reference sequence). CDR3 protein: CASSTSDENYEQYF. In DNA form, the CDR3 reads TGTGCCAGTAGTACCTCTGACGAGAACTACGAGCAGTACTTC. Filled out from reference TRBV19 and TRBJ2-7, the complete variable domain reads DGGITQSPKYLFRKEGQNVTLSCEQNLNHDAMYWYRQDPGQGLRLIYYSQIVNDFQKGDIAEGYSVSREKKESFPLTVTSAQKNPTAFYLCASSTSDENYEQYFGPGTRLTVT.

The rearrangement links TRBV19 to TRBJ2-2, with a weak D call TRBD2 (5 bases). The CDR3 covers 16 residues. The V gene lost 6 bases and the J gene lost 6 bases, with 20 bases spanning the gap. CDR1 LNHDA and CDR2 SQIVND come from the germline V gene (reference sequence). The CDR3 reads CASSPFRRVGAGELFF. CDR3 in DNA: TGTGCCAGTAGCCCGTTCCGGCGGGTTGGGGCCGGGGAGCTGTTTTTT.

The V gene is TRBV9, the J gene TRBJ2-5; TRBD2 matches at 11 bases. Germline V gene data show CDR1 as SGDLS and CDR2 as YYNGEE. The CDR3 consists of 16 residues. V dropped 3 bases and J dropped 4; count of bases not matched to a gene: 8. CDR3 sequence: CASSEHSGRDGETQYF. The CDR3, as DNA: TGTGCCAGCAGCGAGCATAGCGGGAGGGATGGAGAGACCCAGTACTTC. Variable domain in full (rest from reference TRBV9 and TRBJ2-5): DSGVTQTPKHLITATGQRVTLRCSPRSGDLSVYWYQQSLDQGLQFLIQYYNGEERAKGNILERFSAQQFPDLHSELNLSSLELGDSALYFCASSEHSGRDGETQYFGPGTRLLVL.

This clone was observed a handful of times. The chain combines TRBV27 with TRBJ2-1; the D gene is possibly TRBD2 (6 bases). CDR3 size: 16 residues. Trimming left V 0 bases short and J 6 bases short, with 15 bases between. Germline V gene data show CDR1 as MNHEY and CDR2 as SMNVEV (reference sequence). DNA for the CDR3: TGTGCCAGCAGTTTATCTCCGGGACTGCGCCTCAATGAGCAGTTCTTC. Its protein is CASSLSPGLRLNEQFF.

The DNA for the CDR3 is TGTGCCAGCAGTTACGGGGACCTATCCTACGAGCAGTACTTC. The encoded protein is CASSYGDLSYEQYF. The V and J genes are TRBV6-5 and TRBJ2-7, with D perhaps assigned TRBD1 or TRBD2 (5 bases each). Germline values: CDR1 MNHEY, CDR2 SVGAGI. Trimming pared 2 bases from V and 1 base from J, leaving 9 bases between. The CDR3 is 14 residues long.

V is TRBV6-5 and J is TRBJ2-7; D ambiguous. The germline V gene encodes CDR1 MNHEY and CDR2 SVGAGI. This CDR3 contains 14 residues. V shed 0 bases and J shed 5 bases, with 11 bases lying between them. CDR3 sequence: CASSYSAGYNEQYF. The CDR3 bases are TGTGCCAGCAGTTACTCCGCCGGCTACAACGAGCAGTACTTC.

The chain is built from TRBV6-5 and TRBJ1-1; D is undetermined. V lost 7 bases and J 5 bases, leaving 8 bases between the germline ends. The CDR3 consists of 11 residues. In germline, CDR1 is MNHEY, CDR2 SVGAGI. In DNA form, the CDR3 reads TGTGCCAGCACCCGGGGAACTGAAGCTTTCTTT. This codes for CASTRGTEAFF.

The chain recombines TRBV19 with TRBJ1-5; TRBD1 agrees at 7 bases. Germline CDR1 LNHDA, CDR2 SQIVND (reference sequence). This CDR3 spans 14 amino acids. Unmatched junction bases numbered 11, after V lost 9 bases and J lost 6 bases. CDR3 nucleotides: TGTGCCAGCGAAGCCGGGACAGCGAGTCAGCCCCAGCATTTT. As protein: CASEAGTASQPQHF.

This chain links TRBV30 with TRBJ1-4; no clear D gene. Per the germline V gene, CDR1 is GTSNPN and CDR2 is SVGIG (reference sequence). Trimming shortened V by 0 bases and J by 6 bases, and 8 bases separated the two germline ends. The length of the CDR3 is 13 residues. The DNA for the CDR3 is TGTGCCTGGAGTGTAAATACTTATGAAAAACTGTTTTTT. Translation gives CAWSVNTYEKLFF.

This chain connects TRBV5-1 to TRBJ2-1; a possible D gene is TRBD1 (6 bases). The CDR3 consists of 15 residues. Trimming stripped 0 bases from V and 7 bases from J, with 14 bases between. Germline assignment: CDR1 SGHRS and CDR2 YFSETQ. The chain's CDR3 is CASSLARGIGNEQFF. DNA for the CDR3: TGCGCCAGCAGCTTGGCCAGGGGAATTGGTAATGAGCAGTTCTTC.

V usage is TRBV7-9 and J usage is TRBJ2-5; tentatively, D is TRBD2 (7 bases). V shed 4 bases and J shed 4 bases, with 13 bases lying between them. Germline V gene lookup returns CDR1 SEHNR and CDR2 FQNEAQ (reference sequence). The CDR3 contains 14 residues. CDR3 loop: CASSWIGGGETQYF. In DNA form, the CDR3 reads TGTGCCAGCAGCTGGATAGGGGGGGGAGAGACCCAGTACTTC.

This clone was counted a single time. The chain uses TRBV11-3 and TRBJ2-2, with 8 bases that match TRBD1. After removal of 4 bases from V and 4 bases from J, the junction contained 5 bases not matched to a gene. The CDR3 is made up of 15 amino acids. Germline lookup yields CDR1 SGHNT and CDR2 YENEEA. CDR3 protein: CASSSQGAGTGELFF. The CDR3 DNA sequence: TGTGCCAGCAGCTCCCAGGGGGCGGGCACCGGGGAGCTGTTTTTT.

The rearrangement links TRBV28 to TRBJ2-7; weak D call: TRBD2 (6 bases). Trimming removed 10 bases at V and 2 bases at J, with 24 bases between. CDR1 is MDHEN, CDR2 SYDVKM, per germline. This CDR3 region has 16 residues. The CDR3 DNA sequence: TGTGCCACCAAACGGCCCTCATCTAGCGAAACCTACGAGCAGTACTTC. This translates into CATKRPSSSETYEQYF.

The chain is built from TRBV29-1 and TRBJ2-5; no firm D call. The length of the CDR3 is 10 residues. The V end was cut by 7 bases, the J end by 5 bases, with 8 bases between. Germline CDR1 SQVTM, CDR2 ANQGSEA. The CDR3 DNA follows: TGCAGCGCAGGAAGGGAGACCCAGTACTTC. Residues: CSAGRETQYF.

This chain joins TRBV27 and TRBJ2-7; D remains ambiguous. CDR1 is MNHEY, CDR2 SMNVEV, per germline (reference sequence). Between the trimmed V and J ends, which lost 0 bases and 7 bases, there was a span of 10 bases. This CDR3 has 13 residues. Here the CDR3 DNA reads TGTGCCAGCAGTTTATCTAATCTGTGGGAGCAGTACTTC. Translated: CASSLSNLWEQYF.